The 32 T cell receptor beta chains given below trace back to one sample, sequenced in a study of cytomegalovirus exposure and HLA in healthy donors. The PCR employed 60 Vbeta primers together with 13 Jbeta primers. Profiled with immunoSEQ multiplex PCR; TCRdb holds only in-frame clones, not every one. The repertoire has around 94,000 clones, roughly 80% of them found once; the top ten carry under 5.5%. Sequenced sample: PBMCs. The receptors here all came from a woman in her thirties or forties in good health and CMV-seropositive.

This clone was seen many times. The rearrangement joins TRBV6-1 to TRBJ1-3; D perhaps matches TRBD1 (5 bases). The germline CDR1 and CDR2 sequences are MNHNS and SASEGT. V was trimmed by 1 base and J by 2 bases, leaving 27 bases between them. There are 21 residues in the CDR3. CDR3: CASSEVPGGKGLLTTGNTIYF. For the CDR3, the DNA is TGTGCCAGCAGTGAAGTTCCCGGGGGGAAAGGACTGTTGACGACTGGAAACACCATATATTTT.

The V call is TRBV4-3, the J call TRBJ2-3; the D gene is possibly TRBD2 (6 bases). V dropped 0 bases and J dropped 6 bases, with 16 bases sitting between them. The CDR3 is 16 residues long. Looked up from germline, CDR1 is LGHNA and CDR2 is YSLEER. The CDR3 loop reads CASSQDNGGHGDTQYF. For the CDR3, the DNA is TGCGCCAGCAGCCAAGACAACGGGGGTCATGGGGATACGCAGTATTTT.

This clone has just a few counts. The chain is built from TRBV11-2 and TRBJ1-3; D unresolved. This CDR3 spans 15 amino acids. Germline V gene sequence: CDR1 SGHAT, CDR2 FQNNGV. V was pared by 2 bases and J by 3 bases, with 11 bases between. The CDR3 region has the DNA TGTGCCAGCAGCTTACGGTTGTCCTTTGGAAACACCATATATTTT. Amino acid sequence: CASSLRLSFGNTIYF.

In its sample, this clone was seen a few times. The rearrangement joins TRBV4-1 to TRBJ2-6; TRBD2 might be the D (5 bases). Trimming stripped 1 base from V and 4 bases from J, with 5 bases between. This CDR3 is built from 14 residues. CDR1 MGHRA and CDR2 YSYEKL come from the germline V gene. CDR3 region: CASSQGGGANVLTF. In DNA, the CDR3 is TGCGCCAGCAGCCAAGGCGGGGGGGCCAACGTCCTGACTTTC.

The chain uses TRBV7-9 and TRBJ2-3; 8 nucleotides match TRBD2. CDR1 is SEHNR and CDR2 is FQNEAQ in the germline V gene (reference sequence). CDR3 length: 15 residues. V shed 5 bases, J shed 6 bases, and the junction held 10 bases outside the gene matches. The CDR3 sequence is CASSPRGGLGDTQYF. The CDR3 DNA is TGTGCCAGCAGCCCCCGGGGGGGATTGGGCGATACGCAGTATTTT.

V is TRBV11-2 and J is TRBJ2-5; 10 bases map to TRBD2. Germline CDR1 reads SGHAT; CDR2 reads FQNNGV. Germline trimming cut 5 bases from V and 5 bases from J; bases unmatched to any gene: 5. The CDR3 is 14 amino acids. CDR3 nucleotide sequence: TGTGCCAGCAGCATGGGACTAGCGAGGGAGACCCAGTACTTC. Translation: CASSMGLARETQYF.

The chain links TRBV2 to TRBJ2-2; D is undetermined. The CDR3 contains 15 residues. The germline CDR1 and CDR2 sequences are SNHLY and FYNNEI. V was cut by 3 bases and J by 0 bases, with 8 bases left in between. DNA for the CDR3: TGTGCCAGCAGTGAGATCAGCGCGAACACCGGGGAGCTGTTTTTT. Its protein is CASSEISANTGELFF.

Sample share makes this clone medium-sized. The rearrangement links TRBV6-1 to TRBJ2-7; the D gene is possibly TRBD2 (5 bases). V dropped 4 bases and J dropped 0 bases, with 16 bases sitting between them. Germline V gene data show CDR1 as MNHNS and CDR2 as SASEGT. The CDR3 contains 16 residues. The CDR3 loop is CASSGIASEFSYEQYF. Written as DNA, the CDR3 is TGTGCCAGCAGTGGGATAGCGAGCGAATTCTCCTACGAGCAGTACTTC.

This clone was detected ten times or more. The chain recombines TRBV21-1 with TRBJ1-5; the table's D call of TRBD1 was not tested on the DNA. TRBV21-1 is deemed a pseudogene. This CDR3 comprises 16 residues. CDR3 loop: CASSSLGQARGQPQHF. The CDR3 DNA follows: TGTGCCAGCAGCTCCTTAGGACAGGCGAGGGGTCAGCCCCAGCATTTT.

This clone occurred once. The rearrangement joins TRBV28 to TRBJ2-5, with D tentatively TRBD1 (5 bases). The CDR3 extends over 13 amino acids. V was shortened by 2 bases and J by 5 bases, with 9 bases between the two germline ends. Looked up from germline, CDR1 is MDHEN and CDR2 is SYDVKM. The CDR3 region has the DNA TGTGCCAGCAGTTTAAACTGGGGCGAGACCCAGTACTTC. Amino acids: CASSLNWGETQYF.

The chain is built from TRBV29-1 and TRBJ2-5, with 7 bases aligning to TRBD2. The CDR3 is 13 amino acids. CDR1 and CDR2 (germline): SQVTM, ANQGSEA. The ends lost 4 bases at V and 5 bases at J; junction bases unmatched: 7. The CDR3 DNA follows: TGCAGCGTTGTTGGCGGGGGTGGTGAGACCCAGTACTTC. Translating gives CSVVGGGGETQYF.

Turning to this clone: The junction and the germline gene differ at one end; a read error may be behind it. The rearrangement links TRBV6-6 to TRBJ2-7; 7 bases map to TRBD1. The germline CDR1 and CDR2 sequences are MNHNY and SVGAGI (reference sequence). The CDR3 covers 15 residues. In DNA, the CDR3 is TGTGCCAGCACTTACCGGGACAGAGGGTCCTACGAGCAGTACTTC. It encodes CASTYRDRGSYEQYF.

This chain uses TRBV5-6 with TRBJ1-5, with D unclear. This CDR3 spans 12 amino acids. CDR1 SGHDT and CDR2 YYEEEE come from the germline V gene. Trimming took 0 bases from V and 7 from J, leaving 5 bases between them. The CDR3 DNA is TGTGCCAGCAGCTTGGACGGGCAGCCCCAGCATTTT. It codes for CASSLDGQPQHF.

The V gene is TRBV25-1, the J gene TRBJ1-2, with D uncertain. The CDR3 runs to 11 residues. The germline V gene encodes CDR1 MGHDK and CDR2 SYGVNS. Trimming cost V 2 bases and J 7 bases, with 5 bases left between them. CDR3 protein: CASSEPRGYTF. CDR3 nucleotide sequence: TGTGCCAGCAGTGAACCCCGTGGCTACACCTTC.

The chain combines TRBV7-2 with TRBJ2-5, with D possibly matching TRBD2 (5 bases). Germline lookup yields CDR1 SGHTA and CDR2 FQGNSA. The V end was cut by 5 bases, the J end by 5 bases, with 9 bases between. This CDR3 region has 12 residues. CDR3 sequence: CASSPSRETQYF. In DNA form, the CDR3 reads TGTGCCAGCAGCCCTAGCAGGGAGACCCAGTACTTC. The full variable domain, with the rest looked up from reference TRBV7-2 and TRBJ2-5, is GAGVSQSPSNKVTEKGKDVELRCDPISGHTALYWYRQSLGQGLEFLIYFQGNSAPDKSGLPSDRFSAERTGGSVSTLTIQRTQQEDSAVYLCASSPSRETQYFGPGTRLLVL.

The chain carries TRBV7-9 and TRBJ1-1; TRBD1 might be the D (6 bases). CDR3 length: 14 residues. Trimming pared 1 base from V and 5 bases from J, leaving 11 bases between. Germline lookup yields CDR1 SEHNR and CDR2 FQNEAQ (reference sequence). DNA of the CDR3: TGTGCCAGCAGCTTAGGGGCAGGGGTAACTGAAGCTTTCTTT. The encoded protein is CASSLGAGVTEAFF.

The V and J genes are TRBV10-3 and TRBJ1-5; 7 bases match TRBD1. The CDR3 is 12 amino acids. Germline V lookup: CDR1 ENHRY, CDR2 SYGVKD. V lost 10 bases to trimming and J lost 9 bases; unmatched junction nucleotides: 9. CDR3: CATRQGTGPQHF. The DNA of the CDR3 is TGTGCCACAAGACAGGGAACTGGGCCCCAGCATTTT.

This CDR3 is CASRLNRGMETQYF. CDR3 coding DNA: TGTGCCAGCAGATTAAACAGGGGGATGGAGACCCAGTACTTC. The chain is built from TRBV7-9 and TRBJ2-5; 8 bases map to TRBD1. V lost 6 bases to trimming and J lost 5 bases; unmatched junction nucleotides: 8. The CDR3 is made up of 14 amino acids. The V gene's germline CDR1 is SEHNR and CDR2 FQNEAQ (reference sequence).

This chain joins TRBV18 and TRBJ1-6, with D possibly TRBD1 on 5 matching bases. Germline loops: CDR1 KGHSH, CDR2 LQKENI. The V end lost 1 base, the J end lost 7 bases, and 14 bases lay between the germline ends. The CDR3 has 16 amino acids. CDR3 DNA: TGTGCCAGCTCACCACGAGCGACAGCCGGAAATTCACCCCTCCACTTT. It is translated as CASSPRATAGNSPLHF.

The V gene is TRBV19, the J gene TRBJ2-1, with D uncertain. The CDR3 spans 13 residues. Germline-derived CDR1 and CDR2 are LNHDA and SQIVND (reference sequence). Trimming left V 3 bases short and J 4 bases short, with 7 bases between. CDR3 DNA sequence: TGTGCCAGTAGTATTGGCTCTTACAATGAGCAGTTCTTC. Its translation: CASSIGSYNEQFF.

V usage is TRBV5-1 and J usage is TRBJ2-3; D gene unclear. Germline CDR1 reads SGHRS; CDR2 reads YFSETQ. There are 15 residues in the CDR3. The V gene lost 0 bases and the J gene lost 0 bases, with 8 bases spanning the gap. The CDR3 nucleotides read TGCGCCAGCAGCTTGGCCAGGCAGAGCACAGATACGCAGTATTTT. Protein product: CASSLARQSTDTQYF.

The chain couples TRBV5-1 to TRBJ1-1; 7 bases agree with TRBD1. The V gene's germline CDR1 is SGHRS and CDR2 YFSETQ. Unmatched junction bases numbered 9, after V lost 4 bases and J lost 0 bases. The CDR3 is 16 residues long. CDR3 in amino acids: CASSPERGRMNTEAFF. For the CDR3, the DNA is TGCGCCAGCAGCCCGGAGAGGGGGCGGATGAACACTGAAGCTTTCTTT.

This chain joins TRBV18 and TRBJ2-5; D is possibly TRBD1 (5 bases). Deletions cut 2 bases from V and 5 bases from J, with 15 bases between. The CDR3 sequence is 15 residues long. Germline V gene sequence: CDR1 KGHSH, CDR2 LQKENI. This CDR3 is CASSPGATIEETQYF. As DNA, the CDR3 is TGTGCCAGCTCACCAGGGGCCACAATCGAGGAGACCCAGTACTTC.

This chain connects TRBV6-5 to TRBJ2-7; D may be TRBD2 (7 bases). The germline gives CDR1 MNHEY, CDR2 SVGAGI. The CDR3 is 15 residues long. The ends were cut back, 2 bases at V and 2 bases at J, with 13 bases in the middle. The CDR3 loop is CASSYPGEGTYEQYF. CDR3 DNA sequence: TGTGCCAGCAGTTACCCAGGGGAGGGGACCTACGAGCAGTACTTC.

This clone came up a few times. A far larger clone differs by one base, so this is likely a read error. The chain couples TRBV7-9 to TRBJ2-5, with D maybe TRBD1 (6 bases). CDR1 is SEHNR and CDR2 is FQNEAQ in the germline V gene (reference sequence). This CDR3 has 16 residues. Written as DNA, the CDR3 is TGTGCCAGCAGCTTAGGCGCCCGGGACAAACAAGAGACCCAGCACTTC. It yields the protein CASSLGARDKQETQHF.

The rearrangement joins TRBV7-9 to TRBJ2-5; 10 bases map to TRBD2. CDR1 is SEHNR, CDR2 FQNEAQ, per germline (reference sequence). V lost 3 bases, J lost 0 bases, and 1 base stayed unmatched. CDR3 length: 15 residues. The DNA of the CDR3 is TGTGCCAGCAGCTTTGGACTAGCGGACCAAGAGACCCAGTACTTC. Protein product: CASSFGLADQETQYF.

This clone appeared a few times. The chain links TRBV5-5 to TRBJ1-3, with D perhaps TRBD1 (6 bases). Germline V lookup: CDR1 SGHKS, CDR2 YYEKEE (reference sequence). This CDR3 contains 14 residues. V lost 0 bases, J lost 9 bases, and 13 bases lay in between. The CDR3 sequence is CASSLEGGGTTIYF. CDR3 nucleotides: TGTGCCAGCAGCTTGGAAGGGGGAGGGACCACCATATATTTT.

Remarks on this clone: The sample holds other DNA sequences that translate to the same CDR3. This chain joins TRBV5-1 and TRBJ2-1; 9 positions match TRBD2. Germline-derived CDR1 and CDR2 are SGHRS and YFSETQ. The V segment lost 3 bases and the J segment 4 bases; nucleotides outside the gene matches: 2. This CDR3 is 14 amino acids long. As DNA, the CDR3 is TGCGCCAGCAGCTCAGCGGGAGGATACAATGAGCAGTTCTTC. It codes for CASSSAGGYNEQFF.

The J gene is TRBJ2-2, the V gene TRBV2, with D perhaps matching TRBD1 (5 bases). The CDR3 covers 14 residues. V shed 5 bases and J shed 2 bases, with 9 bases lying between them. Germline assignment: CDR1 SNHLY and CDR2 FYNNEI. CDR3 residues: CASSSDSNTGELFF. CDR3 nucleotides: TGTGCCAGCAGTTCCGACAGTAACACCGGGGAGCTGTTTTTT.

This chain connects TRBV18 to TRBJ2-1; 8 bases line up with TRBD1. The germline gives CDR1 KGHSH, CDR2 LQKENI. The CDR3 has 14 residues. V was clipped by 3 bases and J by 8 bases; unmatched bases: 6. In DNA form, the CDR3 reads TGTGCCAGCTCACCCTTCGACAGGGGCCATGAGCAGTTCTTC. Translation gives CASSPFDRGHEQFF.

This sequence joins TRBV4-1 and TRBJ1-5; 8 nucleotides align to TRBD1. V trimming: 2 bases; J trimming: 4 bases; junction bases outside the gene matches: 4. Germline CDR1 reads MGHRA; CDR2 reads YSYEKL. This CDR3 is built from 15 residues. CDR3 in DNA: TGCGCCAGCAGCCAACCGGGGACAGGTAATCAGCCCCAGCATTTT. This codes for CASSQPGTGNQPQHF.

The count of this clone is one. This rearrangement joins TRBV15 to TRBJ2-7; 9 positions match TRBD2. This CDR3 comprises 16 residues. The ends lost 1 base at V and 3 bases at J; junction bases unmatched: 7. CDR1 and CDR2 from the germline V gene are LNHNV and YYDKDF (reference sequence). The CDR3, as DNA: TGTGCCACCAGCAGAGGGAGAGCGGGAGGCCGCTACGAGCAGTACTTC. Residues: CATSRGRAGGRYEQYF.